These 16 T cell receptor beta chains were sequenced from one sample in a study of response to subunit inactivated influenza vaccine. In TCRdb, the RT-PCR reads were re-called with MiXCR into one record per CDR3 protein. The data show approximately 530,000 distinct CDR3 sequences, 7.2% seen once. The sample here was PBMCs from blood, taken about 23 months after vaccination. The source is a man aged 50-75 years who received an inactivated influenza vaccine.

V usage is TRBV5-1 and J usage is TRBJ2-5; possible D gene TRBD1, 5 bases. Trimming took 4 bases from V and 3 from J, leaving 13 bases between them. Germline CDR1 is SGHRS and CDR2 is YFSETQ. There are 14 residues in the CDR3. CDR3 amino acids: CASSIRQIEETQYF. The CDR3 nucleotides read TGCGCCAGCAGCATCCGACAGATAGAAGAGACCCAGTACTTC.

This clonotype was counted ten times or more. The CDR3 sequence is CSADGTSGGYSTDTQYF. The CDR3 DNA follows: TGCAGTGCCGACGGGACTAGCGGGGGATACAGCACAGATACGCAGTATTTT. The chain is built from TRBV20-1 and TRBJ2-3; TRBD2 aligns across 14 bases. Unmatched junction bases numbered 8, after V lost 6 bases and J lost 0 bases. In germline, CDR1 is DFQATT, CDR2 SNEGSKA (reference sequence). The CDR3 extends over 17 amino acids.

The table lists this clonotype with a few counts. This chain joins TRBV9 and TRBJ2-1; 8 bases align to TRBD2. The germline V gene encodes CDR1 SGDLS and CDR2 YYNGEE. The CDR3 is 15 amino acids. Trimming cost V 0 bases and J 7 bases; bases outside gene matches: 6. In DNA form, the CDR3 reads TGTGCCAGCAGCGTAGAGTTTAGCGGGAAGAATGAGCAGTTCTTC. It specifies CASSVEFSGKNEQFF.

The sample holds many counts of this clonotype. The gene calls are TRBV5-6 and TRBJ1-2; possibly TRBD1 for D (5 bases). V shed 0 bases and J shed 3 bases, with 18 bases lying between them. Germline V lookup: CDR1 SGHDT, CDR2 YYEEEE. The CDR3 extends over 17 amino acids. DNA of the CDR3: TGTGCCAGCAGCTTGGTCCACAGTCCAACAGGTGACTATGGCTACACCTTC. This sequence encodes CASSLVHSPTGDYGYTF.

The chain is built from TRBV28 and TRBJ1-5; D is possibly TRBD1 (6 bases). Trimming pared 6 bases from V and 4 bases from J, leaving 13 bases between. This CDR3 region has 14 residues. CDR1 and CDR2 from the germline V gene are MDHEN and SYDVKM. The CDR3 nucleotides read TGTGCCAGCAGACCACGGACAGTTAATCAGCCCCAGCATTTT. It yields the protein CASRPRTVNQPQHF.

In this sample, this clonotype turned up a few times. This sequence joins TRBV21-1 and TRBJ1-1; the table assigns TRBD1, which was not confirmed against the DNA. TRBV21-1 is a pseudogene locus. The CDR3 is made up of 10 amino acids. The CDR3 region has the DNA TGTGCCACCCGACAGGGGAAGGCTTTCTTT. Translating gives CATRQGKAFF.

This clonotype was recorded at least ten times. V usage is TRBV20-1 and J usage is TRBJ1-6, with TRBD1 as a possible D gene (5 bases). The germline V gene encodes CDR1 DFQATT and CDR2 SNEGSKA (reference sequence). The V gene lost 6 bases and the J gene lost 5 bases, with 20 bases spanning the gap. The CDR3 has 16 amino acids. The CDR3 DNA follows: TGCAGTGCCCAAGACCCCGGGGCAGGGCATAATTCACCCCTCCACTTT. As protein: CSAQDPGAGHNSPLHF.

This clonotype was picked up many times. This sequence joins TRBV10-3 and TRBJ1-2; perhaps TRBD1 as D (6 bases). Looked up from germline, CDR1 is ENHRY and CDR2 is SYGVKD. V lost 0 bases to trimming and J lost 6 bases, with 14 bases between them. The CDR3 has 15 amino acids. The CDR3 nucleotides are TGTGCCATCAGTGAGTCGATGACGGACAGTGATGGCTACACCTTC. It encodes CAISESMTDSDGYTF.

This clonotype was detected ten times or more. V and J are TRBV20-1 and TRBJ2-3; 10 bases are shared with TRBD1. This CDR3 has 15 residues. The germline V gene has CDR1 DFQATT and CDR2 SNEGSKA (reference sequence). V dropped 5 bases and J dropped 2; count of bases not matched to a gene: 7. The CDR3 reads CSAGDRGRTTDTQYF. The CDR3 DNA is TGCAGTGCTGGCGACAGGGGGCGCACCACAGATACGCAGTATTTT.

This clonotype was detected ten times or more. The chain is built from TRBV20-1 and TRBJ1-4; 11 positions agree with TRBD1. Unmatched junction bases numbered 8, after V lost 6 bases and J lost 5 bases. The CDR3 is made up of 15 amino acids. Germline lookup yields CDR1 DFQATT and CDR2 SNEGSKA (reference sequence). CDR3 coding DNA: TGCAGTGCACCGCGGACAGGGGGCGTCAATGAAAAACTGTTTTTT. Its protein is CSAPRTGGVNEKLFF.

This clonotype occurred many times. This rearrangement joins TRBV20-1 to TRBJ1-3; D is possibly TRBD1 (6 bases). Germline loops: CDR1 DFQATT, CDR2 SNEGSKA (reference sequence). With 6 bases removed from V and 2 bases from J, the gap between germline ends came to 11 bases. This CDR3 has 13 residues. The chain's CDR3 is CSAWDTAGNTIYF. The CDR3 bases are TGCAGTGCCTGGGACACCGCTGGAAACACCATATATTTT.

The J gene is TRBJ2-4, the V gene TRBV2; D is perhaps TRBD1 (6 bases). Germline loops: CDR1 SNHLY, CDR2 FYNNEI. The CDR3 totals 13 residues. The V and J ends lost 6 bases and 12 bases respectively, with 18 bases between them. The CDR3 protein is CASRLDWIGGQYF. The CDR3 DNA is TGTGCCAGCAGATTGGACTGGATAGGGGGTCAGTACTTC.

This clonotype was counted only a few times. The V and J genes are TRBV18 and TRBJ2-3; 8 nucleotides line up with TRBD2. The germline V gene encodes CDR1 KGHSH and CDR2 LQKENI. The CDR3 length is 17 residues. The V gene end was trimmed by 4 bases and the J gene end by 0 bases; junction bases not matched to a gene: 9. The CDR3 sequence is CASSQSGSDMSTDTQYF. For the CDR3, the DNA is TGTGCCAGCTCACAAAGCGGGAGTGACATGAGCACAGATACGCAGTATTTT.

This clonotype was found many times. The chain employs TRBV11-1 and TRBJ1-1; no clear D. In germline, CDR1 is SGHAT, CDR2 FQDESV (reference sequence). The CDR3 spans 16 residues. V lost 3 bases to trimming and J lost 4 bases, with 18 bases between them. In DNA, the CDR3 is TGTGCCAGCAGCTTGGAGGGCCACAGAACGGGCACTGAAGCTTTCTTT. Amino acid sequence: CASSLEGHRTGTEAFF.

This clonotype was picked up a small number of times. The CDR3 sequence: CSARDLSGQGKVEQYF. The DNA of the CDR3 is TGCAGTGCTAGAGATCTTAGCGGACAGGGGAAAGTCGAGCAGTACTTC. The gene calls are TRBV20-1 and TRBJ2-7; TRBD1 aligns across 9 bases. Per the germline V gene, CDR1 is DFQATT and CDR2 is SNEGSKA (reference sequence). This CDR3 region has 16 residues. Trimming took 0 bases from V and 6 from J; bases not matched to a gene: 12.

The gene calls are TRBV6-2 or TRBV6-3 and TRBJ2-7; TRBD2 is a possible D gene (6 bases). The germline V gene encodes CDR1 MNHEY and CDR2 SVGEGT. This CDR3 comprises 15 residues. V lost 5 bases and J 5 bases, leaving 19 bases between the germline ends. This chain's CDR3 is CASSTPGAPRNEQYF. In DNA form, the CDR3 reads TGTGCCAGCAGTACTCCGGGAGCTCCTAGGAACGAGCAGTACTTC.